This TCR beta chain was observed in a study of cytomegalovirus exposure and HLA in healthy donors. Background on the study: The study's early data release held tens of millions of unique TCRs from HLA-typed donors.

The CDR3 loop spans 19 amino acids. V dropped 5 bases and J dropped 2; count of bases not matched to a gene: 14. CDR1 SGHAT and CDR2 FQNNGV come from the germline V gene. Remarks on this clone: Antigen specificity is unknown.

60 Vbeta and 13 Jbeta primers were used in PCR. Produced via immunoSEQ multiplex PCR; TCRdb's table is partial and in-frame only. Of about 100,000 clones listed, roughly 77% were seen once; the top ten hold 5.5% to 8%. Notes on the study in general: A later analysis found most CMV-associated TCR beta chains apparently HLA-restricted. According to reports, the classifier identified cytomegalovirus status with high specificity and sensitivity. Most observed TCR sequences were rare, whereas some public TCRs were detected in many donors.

Sequencing was carried out using PBMCs. This sequence originates from a man aged 25-45 years in good health and CMV-seronegative. The chain recombines TRBV11-2 with TRBJ2-1; 11 bases fit TRBD2. The CDR3 coding sequence is TGTGCCAGCAGCCGAGATAGCGGGAGGGCCGGTAAGCCCTACAATGAGCAGTTCTTC. This sequence encodes CASSRDSGRAGKPYNEQFF.